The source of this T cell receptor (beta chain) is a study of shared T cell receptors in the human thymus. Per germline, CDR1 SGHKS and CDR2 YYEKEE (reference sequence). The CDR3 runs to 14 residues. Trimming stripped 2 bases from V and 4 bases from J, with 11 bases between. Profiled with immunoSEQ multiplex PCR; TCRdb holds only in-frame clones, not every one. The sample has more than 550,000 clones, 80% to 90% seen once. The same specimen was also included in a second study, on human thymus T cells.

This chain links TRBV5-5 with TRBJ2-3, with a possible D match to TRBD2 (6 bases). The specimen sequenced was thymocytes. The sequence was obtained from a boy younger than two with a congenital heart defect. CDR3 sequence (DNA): TGTGCCAGCAGCTTCCATTGGGAGGCAGATACGCAGTATTTT. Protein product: CASSFHWEADTQYF.